These T cell receptor beta chains were read from a single sample in a study of blood T cell repertoires in COVID-19. Profiled with immunoSEQ multiplex PCR; TCRdb holds only in-frame clones, not every one. Found here are about 160,000 clones, 80% to 90% of them singletons; the top ten hold around 15%. The sample taken for sequencing was peripheral blood. These TCRs come from a man younger than 35 with COVID-19, enrolled during active disease. The CDR3 runs from the conserved cysteine through the conserved F or W. D genes are given only for firm matches. For some rows the clone size is stated as once, few or many, or as a class when expanded; others skip it.

abundance | j_gene | d_gene | v_gene | CDR3aa | CDR3nt
NA | TRBJ1-1 | NA | TRBV21-1 | CASSTGMNTEAFF | TGTGCCAGCAGCACAGGGATGAACACTGAAGCTTTCTTT
NA | TRBJ2-6 | TRBD2 | TRBV18 | CASSLLAGQTGANVLTF | TGTGCCAGCTCCCTCCTAGCGGGACAAACTGGGGCCAACGTCCTGACTTTC
NA | TRBJ1-4 | NA | TRBV6-5 | CASSRHFDEKLLF | TGTGCCAGCAGCCGACATTTTGACGAAAAACTGCTTTTT
NA | TRBJ2-4 | TRBD2 | TRBV19 | CPSAGDVAKNIQYF | TGTCCCTCCGCGGGGGACGTGGCCAAAAACATTCAGTACTTC
NA | TRBJ2-7 | TRBD2 | TRBV28 | CASSSTSGPGTSAYEQYF | TGTGCCAGCAGTAGCACCTCGGGCCCCGGGACTAGCGCCTACGAGCAGTACTTC
NA | TRBJ1-1 | NA | TRBV14 | CASSLTPSPNTEAFF | TGTGCCAGCAGCCTAACTCCTTCCCCGAACACTGAAGCTTTCTTT
NA | TRBJ1-2 | NA | TRBV6-5 | CASTSGSPYGYTF | TGTGCCAGCACTTCCGGGTCTCCCTATGGCTACACCTTC
NA | TRBJ1-1 | NA | TRBV12-5 | CASGWGRTSEAFF | TGTGCTAGTGGTTGGGGCCGAACTTCTGAAGCTTTCTTT
NA | TRBJ1-1 | TRBD1 | TRBV9 | CASSVGARGDTEAFF | TGTGCCAGCAGCGTAGGCGCCAGGGGGGACACTGAAGCTTTCTTT
NA | TRBJ1-3 | NA | TRBV9 | CASSVGVGNTIYF | TGTGCCAGCAGCGTAGGAGTCGGAAACACCATATATTTT
NA | TRBJ2-3 | NA | TRBV28 | CASSGGTVSTDTQYF | TGTGCCAGCAGTGGAGGGACAGTCAGCACAGATACGCAGTATTTT
once | TRBJ2-7 | NA | TRBV11-2 | CASSLIGGTVGEQYF | TGTGCCAGCAGCTTAATCGGCGGGACGGTCGGCGAGCAGTACTTC
NA | TRBJ2-7 | TRBD2 | TRBV4-1 | CASSQAPGLAVYEQYF | TGCGCCAGCAGCCAAGCACCCGGACTAGCGGTCTACGAGCAGTACTTC
NA | TRBJ1-5 | TRBD1 | TRBV28 | CASRPHWDRGHQPQHF | TGTGCCAGCAGGCCCCACTGGGACAGGGGACATCAGCCCCAGCATTTT
NA | TRBJ1-2 | TRBD1 | TRBV6-6 | CASTSPWTGRGYGYTF | TGTGCCAGCACCTCACCATGGACAGGGAGGGGCTATGGCTACACCTTC
NA | TRBJ2-2 | NA | TRBV29-1 | CSVESRGKEHTGELFF | TGCAGCGTTGAAAGTAGGGGGAAGGAGCACACCGGGGAGCTGTTTTTT
once | TRBJ2-7 | TRBD2 | TRBV5-4 | CASSLGPGLAFDEQYF | TGTGCCAGCAGCTTGGGACCGGGACTAGCATTCGACGAGCAGTACTTC
NA | TRBJ1-5 | NA | TRBV28 | CASSLPGERGVYQPQHF | TGTGCCAGCAGTTTACCAGGGGAACGGGGGGTCTATCAGCCCCAGCATTTT
NA | TRBJ2-3 | NA | TRBV28 | CASSFQGGTADTQYF | TGTGCCAGCAGTTTTCAGGGCGGGACGGCAGATACGCAGTATTTT
NA | TRBJ2-1 | NA | TRBV2 | CASISGTGVTVGGRGLIYNEQFF | TGTGCCAGCATTTCCGGGACAGGGGTGACTGTTGGCGGGAGGGGACTGATTTACAATGAGCAGTTCTTC
NA | TRBJ2-1 | TRBD1 | TRBV28 | CASSRTGDNEQFF | TGTGCCAGCAGTCGGACAGGGGACAATGAGCAGTTCTTC
NA | TRBJ2-5 | TRBD2 | TRBV11-2 | CASSPPGLAGVRETQYF | TGTGCCAGCAGCCCTCCGGGACTAGCGGGAGTTCGGGAGACCCAGTACTTC
NA | TRBJ2-1 | NA | TRBV5-1 | CASSLGPRGDNEQFF | TGCGCCAGCAGCCTCGGCCCCCGAGGAGACAATGAGCAGTTCTTC
NA | TRBJ1-3 | NA | TRBV15 | CATSSPSRSGNTIYF | TGTGCCACCAGCAGCCCGAGCCGCTCTGGAAACACCATATATTTT
NA | TRBJ1-2 | NA | TRBV15 | CATSRDRTDYGYTF | TGTGCCACCAGCAGAGACCGTACAGACTATGGCTACACCTTC
NA | TRBJ1-4 | NA | TRBV19 | CASSEETNEKLLF | TGTGCCAGTTCAGAAGAAACTAATGAAAAACTGCTTTTT
NA | TRBJ2-1 | TRBD2 | TRBV5-1 | CASSEGLASYNEQFF | TGCGCCAGCAGCGAAGGACTAGCCTCCTACAATGAGCAGTTCTTC
NA | TRBJ1-1 | TRBD1 | TRBV7-9 | CASSLRQGGSTEAFF | TGTGCCAGCAGCTTGAGACAGGGGGGGAGCACTGAAGCTTTCTTT
NA | TRBJ2-3 | NA | TRBV7-9 | CASSLDPGTDTQYF | TGTGCCAGCAGCTTAGACCCGGGGACAGATACGCAGTATTTT
NA | TRBJ1-2 | TRBD1 | TRBV5-6 | CASSRGDRANYGYTF | TGTGCCAGCAGCCGGGGGGACAGGGCGAACTATGGCTACACCTTC
NA | TRBJ1-4 | TRBD1 | TRBV3-1/TRBV3-2 | CASSPGDRGIWEKLFF | TGTGCCAGCAGCCCTGGGGACAGGGGGATTTGGGAAAAACTGTTTTTT
NA | TRBJ2-5 | NA | TRBV4-3 | CASSQAGTDQETQYF | TGCGCCAGCAGCCAGGCCGGGACTGATCAAGAGACCCAGTACTTC
NA | TRBJ2-3 | TRBD2 | TRBV9 | CASSARAGDYGTDTQYF | TGTGCCAGCAGCGCCCGGGCCGGGGACTATGGCACAGATACGCAGTATTTT
few | TRBJ2-7 | TRBD1 | TRBV19 | CASRPGQAHYEQYF | TGTGCCAGTAGGCCGGGACAGGCACACTACGAGCAGTACTTC
NA | TRBJ2-2 | TRBD2 | TRBV6-5 | CASSYSTSGSTGELFF | TGTGCCAGCAGTTACTCGACTAGCGGGAGCACCGGGGAGCTGTTTTTT
NA | TRBJ1-4 | TRBD1 | TRBV9 | CASNRGPTNEKLFF | TGTGCCAGCAACAGGGGGCCTACTAATGAAAAACTGTTTTTT
few | TRBJ2-3 | TRBD2 | TRBV19 | CASSAYAGGTDTQYF | TGTGCCAGTAGCGCTTACGCGGGAGGGACAGATACGCAGTATTTT
NA | TRBJ1-1 | TRBD1 | TRBV6-2/TRBV6-3 | CASSYDGRGLRNTEAFF | TGTGCCAGCAGTTACGATGGCAGGGGGCTGAGAAACACTGAAGCTTTCTTT